This entry features one T cell receptor (beta chain) sequence. This specimen comes from a study of T cell changes during pregnancy in multiple sclerosis. Some clones are missing from TCRdb's copy, which holds only in-frame ones; the method was immunoSEQ multiplex PCR. The data contain 60,000 or so clones, about 89% of them singletons. Looked up from germline, CDR1 is LGHNA and CDR2 is YSLEER. Trimming removed 0 bases at V and 3 bases at J, with 15 bases between. The CDR3 runs to 17 residues. This specimen consisted of CD4+ T cells from peripheral blood mononuclear cells, obtained after pregnancy. This clonotype was obtained from a female donor in good health, enrolled as a control in a pregnancy study. The chain carries TRBV4-3 and TRBJ2-1; D is ambiguous. The CDR3 is CASSQEYHSRFYNEQFF. CDR3 DNA sequence: TGCGCCAGCAGCCAAGAATACCACTCGCGATTCTACAATGAGCAGTTCTTC.